This TCR beta chain originates from a study of regulatory T cells in long-lasting Graves disease. As for this clonotype: Its specificity is not known.

Study-level results: Samples came from peripheral blood alone, without thyroid tissue.

Time point meaning: newly diagnosed GD, antithyroid drugs for less than 3 months. Making the TCR library involved RNA that had been extracted from PBMCs. The peripheral blood volume drawn was 8 to 9.5 milliliters, and it was collected into EDTA tubes. Assembly of TCR beta libraries relied on iRepertoire HTBI primers together with Arm-PCR of CDR3 regions. TCRdb analysed the multiplex PCR reads with MiXCR anew, one entry per CDR3 protein. The sample records under 300,000 distinct CDR3 sequences, 15% to 20% being singletons. These data were also reused for a study on T cells in Graves' hyperthyroidism and ophthalmopathy.

This specimen consisted of peripheral blood mononuclear cells (PBMCs), obtained at new diagnosis, from a patient treated with antithyroid drugs. This sequence was found in a woman between 25 and 40 years old with Graves disease.

As DNA, the CDR3 is TGTGCCAGCAGCTGGGACAGGGTCGGGACTGAAGCTTTCTTT. Its translation: CASSWDRVGTEAFF. The chain couples TRBV11-1 to TRBJ1-1, with TRBD1 matching over 9 bases. The CDR3 runs 14 residues. V lost 4 bases, J lost 5 bases, and 5 bases stayed unmatched. Germline V CDR1 and CDR2: SGHAT, FQDESV (reference sequence).